Listed here are 2 T cell receptor beta chains from one sample, sequenced in a study of blood T cell repertoires in COVID-19. The method was immunoSEQ multiplex PCR; TCRdb's version includes in-frame clones alone and lacks a portion of them. The sample has about 320,000 clones; around nine tenths are singletons. The sequenced sample was PBMCs or T cells enriched from blood (not recorded which). These TCRs come from a man in his 60s who had recovered from COVID-19.

The rearrangement joins TRBV5-5 to TRBJ2-1; no reliable D call. Germline V CDR1 and CDR2: SGHKS, YYEKEE (reference sequence). V was shortened by 0 bases and J by 10 bases, with 17 bases between the two germline ends. The CDR3 loop spans 15 amino acids. CDR3 in amino acids: CASSLVVNLMEEQFF. The CDR3 region has the DNA TGTGCCAGCAGCTTGGTAGTCAACCTCATGGAGGAGCAGTTCTTC.

The V and J genes are TRBV7-8 and TRBJ2-5; no firm D call. V dropped 8 bases and J dropped 2 bases, with 15 bases sitting between them. CDR3 length equals 14 residues. CDR1 is SGHVS and CDR2 is FQNEAQ in the germline V gene. CDR3 protein: CASAGWVEQETQYF. CDR3 nucleotides: TGTGCCAGCGCAGGCTGGGTAGAACAAGAGACCCAGTACTTC.